This TCR beta chain was obtained from a study of T cell responses to AZD1222 COVID-19 vaccine. Note on this clone: What it binds is unknown.

This CDR3 has 14 residues. The ends were cut back, 2 bases at V and 1 base at J, with 6 bases in the middle. Germline V gene data show CDR1 as MNHEY and CDR2 as SVGAGI. Overall study results and limits: Spike as a whole was targeted by vaccine-associated CD4 TCRs, dominant at 160-218 and 743-854.

Generated by immunoSEQ multiplex PCR, the TCRdb table keeps only in-frame clones and is missing some. The data contain approximately 180,000 clones, more than 75% of them singletons. The sequence was collected from an adult who received the AZD1222 COVID-19 vaccine. The chain employs TRBV6-5 and TRBJ2-4; D may be TRBD1 (6 bases). The sample in question was peripheral blood, obtained 28 days after the second AZD1222 dose. The CDR3 region has the DNA TGTGCCAGCAGTTACCAGGGGGCCAAAAACATTCAGTACTTC. Amino acids: CASSYQGAKNIQYF.